The 26 T cell receptor beta chains below all came from one sample that was sequenced in a study of OX40 agonist ivuxolimab in advanced cancers. Generated by immunoSEQ multiplex PCR, the TCRdb table keeps only in-frame clones and is missing some. In the table there are around 68,000 clones, roughly nine tenths of which are singletons. The source was CD4+ or CD8+ T cells sorted from blood, collected in a trial of the OX40 agonist ivuxolimab. The receptors were sampled from an adult with an advanced solid tumor such as melanoma, head and neck, liver or kidney cancer.

The rearrangement links TRBV13 to TRBJ1-3; D uncertain. Germline V gene sequence: CDR1 PRHDT, CDR2 FYEKMQ (reference sequence). V was pared by 11 bases and J by 4 bases, with 15 bases between. There are 13 residues in the CDR3. For the CDR3, the DNA is TGTGCCGTAACTGTAGGGCCCGGAAACACCATATATTTT. It yields the protein CAVTVGPGNTIYF.

The rearrangement uses TRBV30 and TRBJ2-5; D uncertain. Trimming took 0 bases from V and 3 from J, leaving 8 bases between them. CDR3 length: 13 amino acids. The germline gives CDR1 GTSNPN, CDR2 SVGIG (reference sequence). The CDR3 sequence is CAWSVGLKETQYF. CDR3 nucleotides: TGTGCCTGGAGTGTAGGGCTTAAAGAGACCCAGTACTTC.

The V call is TRBV6-5, the J call TRBJ2-7; TRBD1 might be the D (6 bases). V was trimmed by 7 bases and J by 2 bases, leaving 12 bases between them. The CDR3 has 13 residues. The germline V gene encodes CDR1 MNHEY and CDR2 SVGAGI. The CDR3 here is CASKQGLPYEQYF. The CDR3 bases are TGTGCCAGCAAACAGGGTCTTCCCTACGAGCAGTACTTC.

The rearrangement uses TRBV6-6 and TRBJ2-2; no definite D call. With 1 base removed from V and 4 bases from J, the gap between germline ends came to 13 bases. The CDR3 extends over 16 amino acids. Germline V lookup: CDR1 MNHNY, CDR2 SVGAGI (reference sequence). The CDR3 nucleotides are TGTGCCAGCAGTTACTGGGGTGGCTCGGGCACCGGGGAGCTGTTTTTT. This sequence encodes CASSYWGGSGTGELFF.

The table lists this clone with a few counts. V gene TRBV5-1 combines with J gene TRBJ2-1; no definite D call. With 0 bases removed from V and 10 bases from J, the gap between germline ends came to 11 bases. The germline V gene has CDR1 SGHRS and CDR2 YFSETQ. This CDR3 region has 13 residues. CDR3 sequence reads: CASSLVGKEEQFF. The CDR3 DNA reads as TGCGCCAGCAGCTTGGTTGGGAAAGAGGAGCAGTTCTTC. Combining the CDR3 with reference TRBV5-1 and TRBJ2-1 gives the whole variable domain KAGVTQTPRYLIKTRGQQVTLSCSPISGHRSVSWYQQTPGQGLQFLFEYFSETQRNKGNFPGRFSGRQFSNSRSEMNVSTLELGDSALYLCASSLVGKEEQFFGPGTRLTVL.

Of note for this clone: Other nucleotide sequences in the sample specify the same CDR3. V and J are TRBV7-9 and TRBJ2-1; the match to TRBD2 covers 12 bases. CDR1 and CDR2 (germline): SEHNR, FQNEAQ (reference sequence). J lost 7 bases, V lost 2 bases, and 0 bases had no gene match. This CDR3 has 14 residues. The CDR3, as DNA: TGTGCCAGCAGCTTACTAGCGGGAGGGAATGAGCAGTTCTTC. This translates into CASSLLAGGNEQFF.

V usage is TRBV6-1 and J usage is TRBJ1-3; D not resolved. The CDR3 runs to 14 residues. Trimming removed 2 bases from V and 4 bases from J, with 9 bases in between. Germline values: CDR1 MNHNS, CDR2 SASEGT. The CDR3 DNA reads TGTGCCAGCAGTGAAAATCCGTTCGGAAACACCATATATTTT. Translated, it gives CASSENPFGNTIYF.

The chain is built from TRBV20-1 and TRBJ2-7, with a tentative D call TRBD2 (6 bases). This CDR3 contains 10 residues. V was pared by 3 bases and J by 6 bases, with 6 bases between. Germline assignment: CDR1 DFQATT and CDR2 SNEGSKA (reference sequence). CDR3 sequence (DNA): TGCAGTGCTAGCGGGAGCGAGCAGTACTTC. This translates into CSASGSEQYF.

This clone has only one observation. The rearrangement uses TRBV28 and TRBJ1-4, with 10 bases fitting TRBD1. With 5 bases clipped from V and 10 bases from J, the junction kept 7 bases outside the gene matches. The length of the CDR3 is 14 residues. Germline V lookup: CDR1 MDHEN, CDR2 SYDVKM. CDR3 bases: TGTGCCAGCAGTCCCAGGGACAGGGGACGAAAACTGTTTTTT. Translation: CASSPRDRGRKLFF.

The chain recombines TRBV28 with TRBJ2-1, with unresolved D. The CDR3 is 15 amino acids. With 6 bases removed from V and 2 bases from J, the gap between germline ends came to 14 bases. Per germline, CDR1 MDHEN and CDR2 SYDVKM. The CDR3 spells CASSPLGATYNEQFF. The CDR3 DNA is TGTGCCAGCAGCCCCCTGGGCGCGACCTACAATGAGCAGTTCTTC.

The CDR3 loop reads CASSIGGTVSQPQHF. CDR3 nucleotides: TGTGCCAGTAGTATCGGGGGAACGGTGAGTCAGCCCCAGCATTTT. The chain couples TRBV19 to TRBJ1-5; perhaps TRBD1 as D (5 bases). The CDR3 covers 15 residues. Germline loops: CDR1 LNHDA, CDR2 SQIVND (reference sequence). Trimming took off 3 bases at V and 6 bases at J, with 15 bases between the two ends. The variable domain in full, completed from reference TRBV19 and TRBJ1-5, reads DGGITQSPKYLFRKEGQNVTLSCEQNLNHDAMYWYRQDPGQGLRLIYYSQIVNDFQKGDIAEGYSVSREKKESFPLTVTSAQKNPTAFYLCASSIGGTVSQPQHFGDGTRLSIL.

The rearrangement uses TRBV28 and TRBJ2-7, with 11 bases that match TRBD2. Germline trimming cut 5 bases from V and 5 bases from J; bases unmatched to any gene: 8. The CDR3 has 15 residues. CDR1 and CDR2 (germline): MDHEN, SYDVKM. CDR3 coding DNA: TGTGCCAGCAGTGCAACTAGCGGGAGATCCCACGAGCAGTACTTC. This codes for CASSATSGRSHEQYF. Filled out from reference TRBV28 and TRBJ2-7, the complete variable domain reads DVKVTQSSRYLVKRTGEKVFLECVQDMDHENMFWYRQDPGLGLRLIYFSYDVKMKEKGDIPEGYSVSREKKERFSLILESASTNQTSMYLCASSATSGRSHEQYFGPGTRLTVT.

J is TRBJ1-2 and V is TRBV11-2; D gene ambiguous. In germline, CDR1 is SGHAT, CDR2 FQNNGV. V was pared by 0 bases and J by 2 bases, with 7 bases between. The CDR3 covers 14 residues. The CDR3 bases are TGTGCCAGCAGCTTAGATCAGGTCAACTATGGCTACACCTTC. Encoded protein: CASSLDQVNYGYTF. The full variable domain, with the rest looked up from reference TRBV11-2 and TRBJ1-2, is EAGVAQSPRYKIIEKRQSVAFWCNPISGHATLYWYQQILGQGPKLLIQFQNNGVVDDSQLPKDRFSAERLKGVDSTLKIQPAKLEDSAVYLCASSLDQVNYGYTFGSGTRLTVV.

V and J are TRBV18 and TRBJ1-2, with 7 bases identical to TRBD1. The germline V gene encodes CDR1 KGHSH and CDR2 LQKENI. With 8 bases clipped from V and 6 bases from J, the junction kept 12 bases outside the gene matches. This CDR3 contains 14 residues. CDR3 loop: CASARGQTLDGYTF. Written as DNA, the CDR3 is TGTGCCAGCGCCCGGGGACAGACCTTGGATGGCTACACCTTC.

The rearrangement joins TRBV28 to TRBJ1-1; D might be TRBD1 (5 bases). Trimming shortened V by 6 bases and J by 1 base, and 9 bases separated the two germline ends. The CDR3 covers 13 residues. Per germline, CDR1 MDHEN and CDR2 SYDVKM. CDR3 protein: CASSPGGNTEAFF. The CDR3 nucleotides are TGTGCCAGCAGCCCGGGGGGGAACACTGAAGCTTTCTTT.

This chain uses TRBV7-9 with TRBJ1-3; D ambiguous. The germline V and J ends were trimmed by 1 base and 4 bases, with 8 bases remaining between them. Germline lookup yields CDR1 SEHNR and CDR2 FQNEAQ (reference sequence). The length of the CDR3 is 14 residues. CDR3 sequence reads: CASSLVDGGNTIYF. The DNA of the CDR3 is TGTGCCAGCAGCTTAGTGGACGGAGGAAACACCATATATTTT.

The chain recombines TRBV13 with TRBJ1-3; maybe TRBD1 (6 bases). V lost 5 bases to trimming and J lost 0 bases, with 17 bases between them. Germline-derived CDR1 and CDR2 are PRHDT and FYEKMQ (reference sequence). The CDR3 is 17 residues long. In nucleotides, the CDR3 is TGTGCCAGCAGCCCACCGTCCAGGGGTAACTCTGGAAACACCATATATTTT. Protein: CASSPPSRGNSGNTIYF.

The gene calls are TRBV5-1 and TRBJ2-1, with 10 bases identical to TRBD2. CDR1 SGHRS and CDR2 YFSETQ come from the germline V gene. V was clipped by 4 bases and J by 0 bases; unmatched bases: 4. The CDR3 runs to 16 residues. In nucleotides, the CDR3 is TGCGCCAGCAGCCGGGGGACTAGCGACTCCTACAATGAGCAGTTCTTC. This codes for CASSRGTSDSYNEQFF.

V is TRBV2 and J is TRBJ1-5, with D unclear. Per germline, CDR1 SNHLY and CDR2 FYNNEI. Trimming took off 1 base at V and 7 bases at J, with 11 bases between the two ends. The CDR3 covers 14 residues. The CDR3 nucleotides read TGTGCCAGCAGTGAAGAAGGTTGGATCCAGCCCCAGCATTTT. Amino acid sequence: CASSEEGWIQPQHF. The full variable domain, rest sourced from reference TRBV2 and TRBJ1-5, is EPEVTQTPSHQVTQMGQEVILRCVPISNHLYFYWYRQILGQKVEFLVSFYNNEISEKSEIFDDQFSVERPDGSNFTLKIRSTKLEDSAMYFCASSEEGWIQPQHFGDGTRLSIL.

The chain carries TRBV7-2 and TRBJ1-3; D is unresolved. V dropped 2 bases and J dropped 8 bases, with 13 bases sitting between them. The germline gives CDR1 SGHTA, CDR2 FQGNSA. The length of the CDR3 is 14 residues. CDR3 in amino acids: CASSLRHSRYTIYF. The CDR3 DNA reads TGTGCCAGCAGCTTAAGGCACTCTCGATACACCATATATTTT.

This sequence joins TRBV13 and TRBJ2-4; TRBD2 matches at 9 bases. The V gene's germline CDR1 is PRHDT and CDR2 FYEKMQ (reference sequence). This CDR3 has 17 residues. Trimming removed 2 bases from V and 1 base from J; junction bases left unmatched: 6. The CDR3 is CASSLTGLARAKNIQYF. The CDR3 DNA reads as TGTGCCAGCAGCTTAACGGGACTAGCAAGGGCCAAAAACATTCAGTACTTC.

The chain links TRBV14 to TRBJ2-6, with TRBD2 identical over 8 bases. The germline V gene encodes CDR1 SGHDN and CDR2 FVKESK. The CDR3 spans 16 residues. V was clipped by 4 bases and J by 2 bases; unmatched bases: 4. The DNA of the CDR3 is TGTGCCAGCAGCCGCGGACTAGCTACTGGGGCCAACGTCCTGACTTTC. Amino acids: CASSRGLATGANVLTF.

The J gene is TRBJ2-6, the V gene TRBV27; D remains ambiguous. The CDR3 runs to 14 residues. Germline V gives CDR1 MNHEY, CDR2 SMNVEV (reference sequence). The V end was cut by 2 bases, the J end by 0 bases, with 2 bases between. CDR3 DNA sequence: TGTGCCAGCAGTTTAGCCTCTGGGGCCAACGTCCTGACTTTC. It encodes CASSLASGANVLTF. The full variable domain, with the rest looked up from reference TRBV27 and TRBJ2-6, is EAQVTQNPRYLITVTGKKLTVTCSQNMNHEYMSWYRQDPGLGLRQIYYSMNVEVTDKGDVPEGYKVSRKEKRNFPLILESPSPNQTSLYFCASSLASGANVLTFGAGSRLTVL.

This clone was detected only once. The genes are TRBV6-4 and TRBJ2-1; perhaps D is TRBD1 or TRBD2 (6 bases each). The germline CDR1 and CDR2 sequences are MRHNA and SNTAGT. The ends were cut back, 4 bases at V and 1 base at J, with 17 bases in the middle. The CDR3 has 17 residues. CDR3 in amino acids: CASSVAVAGQSYNEQFF. The CDR3 DNA reads TGTGCCAGCAGTGTAGCTGTGGCGGGACAATCCTACAATGAGCAGTTCTTC.

The V gene is TRBV7-3, the J gene TRBJ2-1, with D maybe TRBD2 (6 bases). Per germline, CDR1 SGHTA and CDR2 FQGTGA. This CDR3 is built from 15 residues. V shed 5 bases and J shed 6 bases, with 17 bases lying between them. In DNA, the CDR3 is TGTGCCAGCAGCACGGGGGATCGGGCAGCCAATGAGCAGTTCTTC. Protein sequence: CASSTGDRAANEQFF.

The gene calls are TRBV5-1 and TRBJ2-1; 8 nucleotides align to TRBD1. Losses at the gene ends were 6 bases for V and 5 bases for J; bases not matched to a gene: 10. Germline V gene lookup returns CDR1 SGHRS and CDR2 YFSETQ. The CDR3 contains 15 residues. The chain's CDR3 is CASTLLDRVNNEQFF. Here the CDR3 DNA reads TGCGCCAGCACCCTCTTGGACAGGGTTAACAATGAGCAGTTCTTC. Combining the CDR3 with reference TRBV5-1 and TRBJ2-1 gives the whole variable domain KAGVTQTPRYLIKTRGQQVTLSCSPISGHRSVSWYQQTPGQGLQFLFEYFSETQRNKGNFPGRFSGRQFSNSRSEMNVSTLELGDSALYLCASTLLDRVNNEQFFGPGTRLTVL.